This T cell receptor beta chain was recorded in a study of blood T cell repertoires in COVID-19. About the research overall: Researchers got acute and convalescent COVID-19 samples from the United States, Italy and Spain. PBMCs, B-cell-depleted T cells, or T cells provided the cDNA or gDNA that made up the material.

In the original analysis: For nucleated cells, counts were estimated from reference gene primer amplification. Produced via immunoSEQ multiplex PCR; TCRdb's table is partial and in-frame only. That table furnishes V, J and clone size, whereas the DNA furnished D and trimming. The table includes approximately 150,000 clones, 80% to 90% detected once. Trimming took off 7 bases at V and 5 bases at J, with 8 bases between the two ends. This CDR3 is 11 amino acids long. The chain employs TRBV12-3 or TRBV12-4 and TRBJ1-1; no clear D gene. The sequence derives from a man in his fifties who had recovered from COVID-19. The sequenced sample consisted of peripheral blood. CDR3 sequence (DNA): TGTGCCAGCACGGGAGTGACTGAAGCTTTCTTT. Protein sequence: CASTGVTEAFF.